The TCR beta chain described here comes from a study of control samples from healthy donors and cancer patients. Germline values: CDR1 SNHLY, CDR2 FYNNEI. This CDR3 has 13 amino acids. V lost 7 bases and J lost 2, with 12 bases in between. Profiling relied on immunoSEQ multiplex PCR, and the TCRdb table lists in-frame clones only, not all of them. The sample records about 82,000 clones, approximately 94% being singletons. The receptor's source is a young woman in good health. The chain uses TRBV2 and TRBJ2-7; D is perhaps TRBD2 (7 bases). What was sequenced was blood. The DNA of the CDR3 is TGTGCCAGCATGCGGGGGCCAGCCTACGAGCAGTACTTC. Translating gives CASMRGPAYEQYF.